One and the same sample provided the 26 T cell receptor beta chains below, sequenced in a study of T cell changes during pregnancy in multiple sclerosis. Profiling relied on immunoSEQ multiplex PCR, and the TCRdb table lists in-frame clones only, not all of them. The sample lists tens of thousands of clones; around 93% were seen once. The source material was CD8+ T cells from peripheral blood mononuclear cells, sampled in the first trimester of pregnancy. These receptors were collected from a female donor with multiple sclerosis, enrolled in a pregnancy study.

The CDR3 protein is CASRQSFGTSGETQYF. CDR3 coding DNA: TGTGCCAGCAGACAATCCTTCGGGACTAGCGGAGAGACCCAGTACTTC. J is TRBJ2-5 and V is TRBV28, with 11 bases aligning to TRBD2. Germline CDR1 is MDHEN and CDR2 is SYDVKM. The ends lost 6 bases at V and 4 bases at J; junction bases unmatched: 10. The CDR3 contains 16 residues.

The V gene is TRBV6-6, the J gene TRBJ2-1; 8 nucleotides align to TRBD2. V dropped 1 base and J dropped 8; count of bases not matched to a gene: 10. Germline V gene data show CDR1 as MNHNY and CDR2 as SVGAGI (reference sequence). The CDR3 spans 16 residues. CDR3 DNA: TGTGCCAGCAGTTACTTAAGCGGGAGTAATGTCGATGAGCAGTTCTTC. It specifies CASSYLSGSNVDEQFF.

This clone appeared once. The V gene is TRBV19, the J gene TRBJ1-3, with a weak D call TRBD1 (5 bases). Germline CDR1 reads LNHDA; CDR2 reads SQIVND (reference sequence). CDR3 size: 14 residues. Trimming left V 9 bases short and J 2 bases short, with 14 bases between. The CDR3 region has the DNA TGTGCCAGCTCGAGGTGGGGCCCTGGAAACACCATATATTTT. Encoded protein: CASSRWGPGNTIYF.

The J gene is TRBJ2-3, the V gene TRBV2, with 11 bases that match TRBD2. This CDR3 has 17 residues. Germline lookup yields CDR1 SNHLY and CDR2 FYNNEI. With V trimmed by 7 bases and J by 0 bases, 9 bases remained unmatched. CDR3 protein: CASKTSGGRYSTDTQYF. In DNA form, the CDR3 reads TGTGCCAGCAAAACTAGCGGGGGCCGCTACAGCACAGATACGCAGTATTTT.

The chain links TRBV25-1 to TRBJ2-7; D unclear. V was pared by 3 bases and J by 0 bases, with 6 bases between. Germline lookup yields CDR1 MGHDK and CDR2 SYGVNS. The CDR3 runs 13 residues. CDR3 sequence reads: CASSDRSSYEQYF. CDR3 coding DNA: TGTGCCAGCAGTGATCGCAGCTCCTACGAGCAGTACTTC.

This chain uses TRBV27 with TRBJ2-7, with 12 bases that match TRBD2. Germline lookup yields CDR1 MNHEY and CDR2 SMNVEV (reference sequence). The CDR3 spans 17 residues. After removal of 3 bases from V and 3 bases from J, the junction contained 9 bases not matched to a gene. CDR3 DNA sequence: TGTGCCAGCAGTTTCCTCCGGACTAGCGGGGTTCACTACGAGCAGTACTTC. Translated: CASSFLRTSGVHYEQYF.

This clone is a singleton in its sample. The rearrangement uses TRBV19 and TRBJ2-5; TRBD2 agrees at 9 bases. This CDR3 has 13 amino acids. Germline V gene data show CDR1 as LNHDA and CDR2 as SQIVND (reference sequence). V gave up 8 bases and J gave up 5 bases; unmatched junction bases: 6. CDR3 bases: TGTGCCAGTTCCGCGGGAGGGTCGGAGACCCAGTACTTC. The encoded protein is CASSAGGSETQYF.

The V gene is TRBV9, the J gene TRBJ2-7; 9 nucleotides align to TRBD1. The CDR3 spans 15 residues. V dropped 0 bases and J dropped 3; count of bases not matched to a gene: 4. Germline-derived CDR1 and CDR2 are SGDLS and YYNGEE. CDR3 loop: CASSVGGTGNYEQYF. The DNA for the CDR3 is TGTGCCAGCAGCGTAGGCGGGACAGGGAACTACGAGCAGTACTTC.

The chain recombines TRBV19 with TRBJ2-7; D is undetermined. This CDR3 spans 13 amino acids. V was trimmed by 6 bases and J by 0 bases, leaving 9 bases between them. Germline V gene sequence: CDR1 LNHDA, CDR2 SQIVND (reference sequence). This CDR3 reads CASRAGASYEQYF. The CDR3 nucleotides read TGTGCCAGTAGAGCAGGTGCCTCCTACGAGCAGTACTTC.

The chain combines TRBV2 with TRBJ2-3, with TRBD1 identical over 7 bases. The junction had 11 bases not matched to a gene; V was cut back by 4 bases and J by 4 bases. Germline CDR1 is SNHLY and CDR2 is FYNNEI. The CDR3 has 16 amino acids. For the CDR3, the DNA is TGTGCCAGCAGTGGTGGACAGGCTATGCTGGCAGATACGCAGTATTTT. Translated: CASSGGQAMLADTQYF. Together with reference TRBV2 and TRBJ2-3, the CDR3 gives the full variable domain: EPEVTQTPSHQVTQMGQEVILRCVPISNHLYFYWYRQILGQKVEFLVSFYNNEISEKSEIFDDQFSVERPDGSNFTLKIRSTKLEDSAMYFCASSGGQAMLADTQYFGPGTRLTVL.

This chain uses TRBV27 with TRBJ2-4, with 7 bases matching TRBD1. Germline V CDR1 and CDR2: MNHEY, SMNVEV (reference sequence). J lost 4 bases, V lost 8 bases, and 11 bases had no gene match. The CDR3 is made up of 15 amino acids. CDR3 bases: TGTGCCAGCTCCCCCACCGGGACAGCGAAAAACATTCAGTACTTC. Its translation is CASSPTGTAKNIQYF.

CDR3 coding DNA: TGTGCCAGCAGCGCAGACGAGGAGCAGGGGGGCTACACCTTC. Translation: CASSADEEQGGYTF. J is TRBJ1-2 and V is TRBV9; possibly TRBD1 for D (6 bases). CDR3 length: 14 residues. Trimming cost V 3 bases and J 8 bases, with 17 bases left between them. Germline V gene data show CDR1 as SGDLS and CDR2 as YYNGEE. Full variable domain (missing parts from reference TRBV9 and TRBJ1-2): DSGVTQTPKHLITATGQRVTLRCSPRSGDLSVYWYQQSLDQGLQFLIQYYNGEERAKGNILERFSAQQFPDLHSELNLSSLELGDSALYFCASSADEEQGGYTFGSGTRLTVV.

The chain links TRBV7-9 to TRBJ1-5; D is undetermined. Trimming shortened V by 2 bases and J by 1 base, and 9 bases separated the two germline ends. The CDR3 runs to 15 residues. Germline loops: CDR1 SEHNR, CDR2 FQNEAQ (reference sequence). The CDR3 region is CASSLPGESNQPQHF. For the CDR3, the DNA is TGTGCCAGCAGCTTACCGGGAGAGAGCAATCAGCCCCAGCATTTT.

As DNA, the CDR3 is TGCGCCAGCAGTCCTCTCCAGGGAGGGAACACAGATACGCAGTATTTT. It is translated as CASSPLQGGNTDTQYF. The chain combines TRBV4-1 with TRBJ2-3; 7 nucleotides align to TRBD2. Losses at the gene ends were 6 bases for V and 2 bases for J; bases not matched to a gene: 11. The CDR3 length is 16 residues. Germline CDR1 MGHRA, CDR2 YSYEKL.

This chain connects TRBV6-1 to TRBJ1-1; a weak D match, TRBD1 (5 bases). Germline V lookup: CDR1 MNHNS, CDR2 SASEGT. V lost 2 bases, J lost 4 bases, and 14 bases lay in between. The CDR3 contains 15 residues. The CDR3 region is CASSESVTVLTEAFF. The CDR3 coding sequence is TGTGCCAGCAGTGAATCTGTGACAGTCCTCACTGAAGCTTTCTTT.

V usage is TRBV4-1 and J usage is TRBJ2-1, with 12 bases lining up with TRBD1. Germline CDR1 is MGHRA and CDR2 is YSYEKL. This CDR3 spans 16 amino acids. V shed 3 bases and J 8 bases; nucleotides not matched to a gene: 8. The CDR3 region has the DNA TGCGCCAGCAGCCAGTATTCGGGACAGGGGGCGGATGAGCAGTTCTTC. This gives the protein CASSQYSGQGADEQFF.

This sequence joins TRBV27 and TRBJ2-3; TRBD2 agrees at 8 bases. The V segment lost 6 bases and the J segment 2 bases; nucleotides outside the gene matches: 7. The CDR3 is 15 amino acids. Germline V gives CDR1 MNHEY, CDR2 SMNVEV (reference sequence). The CDR3 spells CASRLSGALTDTQYF. DNA for the CDR3: TGTGCCAGCAGACTTAGCGGGGCGCTCACAGATACGCAGTATTTT.

This chain connects TRBV11-1 to TRBJ2-2, with TRBD1 matching over 8 bases. Looked up from germline, CDR1 is SGHAT and CDR2 is FQDESV (reference sequence). The CDR3 covers 17 residues. J lost 5 bases, V lost 5 bases, and 13 bases had no gene match. This CDR3 is CASSPSGGTGPTGELFF. The CDR3 DNA follows: TGTGCCAGCAGCCCATCCGGCGGGACAGGCCCTACCGGGGAGCTGTTTTTT.

The chain has TRBV9 and TRBJ1-5, with no clear D. The CDR3 totals 13 residues. Trimming took off 3 bases at V and 6 bases at J, with 10 bases between the two ends. Germline assignment: CDR1 SGDLS and CDR2 YYNGEE. DNA of the CDR3: TGTGCCAGCAGCGGACTAAAGGGTCAGCCCCAGCATTTT. Its translation is CASSGLKGQPQHF. The variable domain in full, with the rest retrieved from reference TRBV9 and TRBJ1-5, is DSGVTQTPKHLITATGQRVTLRCSPRSGDLSVYWYQQSLDQGLQFLIQYYNGEERAKGNILERFSAQQFPDLHSELNLSSLELGDSALYFCASSGLKGQPQHFGDGTRLSIL.

The chain employs TRBV7-9 and TRBJ1-2; no clear D. The CDR3 spans 12 residues. Trimming pared 1 base from V and 6 bases from J, leaving 6 bases between. CDR1 is SEHNR and CDR2 is FQNEAQ in the germline V gene (reference sequence). CDR3 coding DNA: TGTGCCAGCAGCTTAGATACAGATGGCTACACCTTC. Its translation: CASSLDTDGYTF.

The genes are TRBV7-6 and TRBJ2-7; perhaps TRBD2 as D (7 bases). V was clipped by 1 base and J by 6 bases, with 13 bases between them. The CDR3 runs 14 residues. Germline loops: CDR1 SGHVS, CDR2 FNYEAQ. CDR3 DNA: TGTGCCAGCAGCTTAGGGGGGGGGCGGCTCGAGCAGTACTTC. This codes for CASSLGGGRLEQYF.

This sequence joins TRBV25-1 and TRBJ1-3; D is unresolved. The V gene lost 3 bases and the J gene lost 5 bases, with 20 bases spanning the gap. The CDR3 is made up of 17 amino acids. Germline CDR1 reads MGHDK; CDR2 reads SYGVNS. CDR3 in DNA: TGTGCCAGCAGTGATTCCGGGGAAGGACCGACGAGAAACACCATATATTTT. It translates to CASSDSGEGPTRNTIYF. Complete variable domain (other parts from reference TRBV25-1 and TRBJ1-3): EADIYQTPRYLVIGTGKKITLECSQTMGHDKMYWYQQDPGMELHLIHYSYGVNSTEKGDLSSESTVSRIRTEHFPLTLESARPSHTSQYLCASSDSGEGPTRNTIYFGEGSWLTVV.

This rearrangement joins TRBV7-6 to TRBJ2-1; D ambiguous. The CDR3 is 12 amino acids. CDR1 is SGHVS, CDR2 FNYEAQ, per germline. V dropped 1 base and J dropped 9 bases, with 7 bases sitting between them. The CDR3 DNA is TGTGCCAGCAGCTTAGAATACGGTGAGCAGTTCTTC. Translation gives CASSLEYGEQFF. Full variable domain (missing parts from reference TRBV7-6 and TRBJ2-1): GAGVSQSPRYKVTKRGQDVALRCDPISGHVSLYWYRQALGQGPEFLTYFNYEAQQDKSGLPNDRFSAERPEGSISTLTIQRTEQRDSAMYRCASSLEYGEQFFGPGTRLTVL.

The J gene is TRBJ2-3, the V gene TRBV6-6; D gene unclear. Germline loops: CDR1 MNHNY, CDR2 SVGAGI (reference sequence). The CDR3 is made up of 14 amino acids. V lost 3 bases, J lost 2 bases, and 9 bases lay in between. DNA for the CDR3: TGTGCCAGCAGTTATGGCGGTCTCACAGATACGCAGTATTTT. This sequence encodes CASSYGGLTDTQYF.

The CDR3 DNA reads as TGTGCCAGCAGCGTCCCGGGGGACGGGCGCTCTGGAAACACCATATATTTT. Translated, it gives CASSVPGDGRSGNTIYF. The rearrangement joins TRBV9 to TRBJ1-3, with D maybe TRBD1 (5 bases). V gave up 2 bases and J gave up 0 bases, with 15 bases separating them. The CDR3 totals 17 residues. The V gene's germline CDR1 is SGDLS and CDR2 YYNGEE. Complete variable domain (other parts from reference TRBV9 and TRBJ1-3): DSGVTQTPKHLITATGQRVTLRCSPRSGDLSVYWYQQSLDQGLQFLIQYYNGEERAKGNILERFSAQQFPDLHSELNLSSLELGDSALYFCASSVPGDGRSGNTIYFGEGSWLTVV.

The rearrangement joins TRBV7-9 to TRBJ1-4; 9 bases agree with TRBD1. Trimming took 5 bases from V and 5 from J; bases not matched to a gene: 6. Germline V CDR1 and CDR2: SEHNR, FQNEAQ (reference sequence). The CDR3 is made up of 15 amino acids. The CDR3 DNA reads as TGTGCCAGCAGCCTCCCGGGACAGGGAAATGAAAAACTGTTTTTT. Amino acids: CASSLPGQGNEKLFF.